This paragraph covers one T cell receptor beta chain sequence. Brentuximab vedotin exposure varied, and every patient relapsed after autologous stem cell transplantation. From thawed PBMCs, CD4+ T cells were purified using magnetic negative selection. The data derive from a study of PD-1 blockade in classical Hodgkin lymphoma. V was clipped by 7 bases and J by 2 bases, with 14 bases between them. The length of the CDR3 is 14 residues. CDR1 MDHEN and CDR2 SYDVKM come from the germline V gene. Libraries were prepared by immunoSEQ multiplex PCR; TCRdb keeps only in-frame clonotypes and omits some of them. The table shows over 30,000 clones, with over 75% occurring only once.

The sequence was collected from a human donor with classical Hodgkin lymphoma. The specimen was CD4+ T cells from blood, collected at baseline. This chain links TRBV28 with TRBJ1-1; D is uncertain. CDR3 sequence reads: CASIRGADNTEAFF. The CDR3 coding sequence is TGTGCCAGCATCAGAGGTGCGGATAACACTGAAGCTTTCTTT. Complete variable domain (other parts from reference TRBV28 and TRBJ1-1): DVKVTQSSRYLVKRTGEKVFLECVQDMDHENMFWYRQDPGLGLRLIYFSYDVKMKEKGDIPEGYSVSREKKERFSLILESASTNQTSMYLCASIRGADNTEAFFGQGTRLTVV.